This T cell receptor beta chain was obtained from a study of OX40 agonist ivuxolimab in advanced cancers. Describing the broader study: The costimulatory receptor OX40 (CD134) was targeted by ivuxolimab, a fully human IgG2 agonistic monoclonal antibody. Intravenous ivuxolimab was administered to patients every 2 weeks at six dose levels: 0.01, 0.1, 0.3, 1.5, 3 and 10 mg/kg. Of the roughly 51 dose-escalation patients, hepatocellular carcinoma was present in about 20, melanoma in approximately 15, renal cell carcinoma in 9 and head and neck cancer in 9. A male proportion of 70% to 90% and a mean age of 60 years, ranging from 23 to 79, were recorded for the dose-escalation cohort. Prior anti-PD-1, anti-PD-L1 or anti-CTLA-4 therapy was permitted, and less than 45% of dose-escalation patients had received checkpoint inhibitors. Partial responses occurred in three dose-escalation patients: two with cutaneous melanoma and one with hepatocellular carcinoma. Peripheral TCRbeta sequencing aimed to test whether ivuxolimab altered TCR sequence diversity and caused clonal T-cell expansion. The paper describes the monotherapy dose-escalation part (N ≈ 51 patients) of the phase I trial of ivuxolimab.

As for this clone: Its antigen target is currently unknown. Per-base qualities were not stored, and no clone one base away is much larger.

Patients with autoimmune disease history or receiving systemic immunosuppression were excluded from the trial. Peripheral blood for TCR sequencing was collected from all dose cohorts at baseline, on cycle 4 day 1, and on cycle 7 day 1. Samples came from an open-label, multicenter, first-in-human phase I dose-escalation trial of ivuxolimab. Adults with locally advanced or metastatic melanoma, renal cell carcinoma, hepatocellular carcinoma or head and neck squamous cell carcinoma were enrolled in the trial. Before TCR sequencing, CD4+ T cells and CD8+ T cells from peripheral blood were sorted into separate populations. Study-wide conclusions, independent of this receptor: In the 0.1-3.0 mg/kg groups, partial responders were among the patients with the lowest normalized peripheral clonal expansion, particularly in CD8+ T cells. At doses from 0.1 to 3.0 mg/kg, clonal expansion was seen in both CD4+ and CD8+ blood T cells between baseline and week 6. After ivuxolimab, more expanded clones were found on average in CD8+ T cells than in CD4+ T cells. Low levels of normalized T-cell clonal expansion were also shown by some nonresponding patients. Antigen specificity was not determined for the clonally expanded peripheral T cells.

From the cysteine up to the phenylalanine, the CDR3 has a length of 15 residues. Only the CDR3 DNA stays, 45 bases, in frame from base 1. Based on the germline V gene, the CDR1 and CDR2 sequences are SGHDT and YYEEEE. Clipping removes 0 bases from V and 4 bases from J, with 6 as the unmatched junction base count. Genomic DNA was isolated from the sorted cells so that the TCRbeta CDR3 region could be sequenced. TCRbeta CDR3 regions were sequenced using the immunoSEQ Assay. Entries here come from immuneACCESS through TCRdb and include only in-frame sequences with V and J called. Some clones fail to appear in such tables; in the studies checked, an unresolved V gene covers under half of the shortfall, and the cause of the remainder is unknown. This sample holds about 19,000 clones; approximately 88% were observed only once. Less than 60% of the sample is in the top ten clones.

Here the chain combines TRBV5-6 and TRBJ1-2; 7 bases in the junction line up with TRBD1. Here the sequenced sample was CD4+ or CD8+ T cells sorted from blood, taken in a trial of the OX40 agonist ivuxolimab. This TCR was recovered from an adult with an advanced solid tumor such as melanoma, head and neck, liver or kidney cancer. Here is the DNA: TGTGCCAGCAGCTTGGTGACAGGGCGTAGCTATGGCTACACCTTC. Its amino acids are CASSLVTGRSYGYTF. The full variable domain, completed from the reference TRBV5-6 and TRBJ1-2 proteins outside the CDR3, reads DAGVTQSPTHLIKTRGQQVTLRCSPKSGHDTVSWYQQALGQGPQFIFQYYEEEERQRGNFPDRFSGHQFPNYSSELNVNALLLGDSALYLCASSLVTGRSYGYTFGSGTRLTVV.